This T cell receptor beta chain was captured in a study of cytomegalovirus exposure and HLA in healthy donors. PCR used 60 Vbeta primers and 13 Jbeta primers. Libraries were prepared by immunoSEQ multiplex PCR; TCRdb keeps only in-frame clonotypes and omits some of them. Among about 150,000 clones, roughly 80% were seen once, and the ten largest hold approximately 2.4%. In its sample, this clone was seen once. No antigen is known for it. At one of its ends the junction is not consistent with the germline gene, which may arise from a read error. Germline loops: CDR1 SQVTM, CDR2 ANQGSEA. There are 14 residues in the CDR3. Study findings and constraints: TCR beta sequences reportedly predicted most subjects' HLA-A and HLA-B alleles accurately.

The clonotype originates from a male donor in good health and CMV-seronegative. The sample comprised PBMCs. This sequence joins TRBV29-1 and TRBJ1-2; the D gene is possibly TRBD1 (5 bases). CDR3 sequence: CSVEDYGRQGGYPF. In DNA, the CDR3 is TGCAGCGTTGAAGATTATGGGCGGCAGGGAGGCTACCCCTTC.